Below, 30 T cell receptor beta chains from the same sample are listed, as sequenced in a study of T cell responses to AZD1222 COVID-19 vaccine. Data came from immunoSEQ multiplex PCR; TCRdb stores just in-frame clones and leaves some out. The sample holds some 190,000 clones, 85% to 95% seen once. This material consisted of peripheral blood, taken 28 days after the second AZD1222 dose. The receptors here all came from an adult who received the AZD1222 COVID-19 vaccine.

This chain links TRBV19 with TRBJ1-4; D is unclear. Trimming pared 0 bases from V and 7 bases from J, leaving 3 bases between. The V gene's germline CDR1 is LNHDA and CDR2 SQIVND (reference sequence). The CDR3 length is 12 residues. CDR3 protein: CASSIEGEKLFF. In nucleotides, the CDR3 is TGTGCCAGTAGTATAGAAGGTGAAAAACTGTTTTTT.

The chain is built from TRBV19 and TRBJ1-3, with unresolved D. The V gene lost 5 bases and the J gene lost 0 bases, with 8 bases spanning the gap. The CDR3 is 14 residues long. Germline CDR1 reads LNHDA; CDR2 reads SQIVND (reference sequence). The CDR3 here is CASSWQSSGNTIYF. CDR3 nucleotides: TGTGCCAGTAGTTGGCAGTCCTCTGGAAACACCATATATTTT.

The gene calls are TRBV30 and TRBJ1-5; tentative D call: TRBD1 (5 bases). The CDR3 is made up of 13 amino acids. CDR1 and CDR2 (germline): GTSNPN, SVGIG (reference sequence). The V end lost 0 bases, the J end lost 9 bases, and 12 bases lay between the germline ends. The CDR3 bases are TGTGCCTGGAGTGTGTCGGCCAGGGCGCCCCAGCATTTT. Its protein is CAWSVSARAPQHF.

The chain is built from TRBV6-1 and TRBJ1-5; D gene uncertain. Germline V gene data show CDR1 as MNHNS and CDR2 as SASEGT. V shed 1 base and J shed 4 bases, with 8 bases lying between them. The CDR3 is 14 residues long. CDR3 DNA sequence: TGTGCCAGCAGTGAAGGGTTTGGAAATCAGCCCCAGCATTTT. This codes for CASSEGFGNQPQHF.

The gene calls are TRBV18 and TRBJ1-2, with TRBD1 identical over 8 bases. The CDR3 runs to 16 residues. The ends lost 4 bases at V and 0 bases at J; junction bases unmatched: 7. The germline CDR1 and CDR2 sequences are KGHSH and LQKENI. This CDR3 reads CASSLLDRESNYGYTF. The CDR3 DNA reads as TGTGCCAGCTCACTACTGGACAGGGAGTCTAACTATGGCTACACCTTC.

The chain combines TRBV30 with TRBJ1-5; 9 nucleotides line up with TRBD1. CDR1 is GTSNPN, CDR2 SVGIG, per germline (reference sequence). This CDR3 comprises 16 residues. Trimming at V came to 0 bases and at J to 9 bases, leaving 12 bases not matched to a gene. The CDR3 DNA is TGTGCCTGGAGTGTACAGTTCTCGGACAGGGGACTGCCCCAGCATTTT. Amino acid sequence: CAWSVQFSDRGLPQHF.

This clone was observed a single time. The chain employs TRBV6-5 and TRBJ2-5, with unresolved D. The V gene's germline CDR1 is MNHEY and CDR2 SVGAGI. This CDR3 is 16 amino acids long. Trimming took off 0 bases at V and 0 bases at J, with 11 bases between the two ends. DNA of the CDR3: TGTGCCAGCAGTTACTCATTCTCCGGAAACCAAGAGACCCAGTACTTC. It is translated as CASSYSFSGNQETQYF.

The gene calls are TRBV6-5 and TRBJ2-7, with 9 bases lining up with TRBD2. This CDR3 spans 14 amino acids. Germline trimming cut 10 bases from V and 3 bases from J; bases unmatched to any gene: 10. Germline V gene data show CDR1 as MNHEY and CDR2 as SVGAGI. The CDR3 here is CATLGLAKLYEQYF. As DNA, the CDR3 is TGTGCCACCCTCGGACTAGCGAAACTCTACGAGCAGTACTTC.

The chain joins TRBV5-4 to TRBJ1-1; D call uncertain. The V end lost 0 bases, the J end lost 3 bases, and 6 bases lay between the germline ends. CDR3 length: 13 amino acids. Germline loops: CDR1 SGHNT, CDR2 YYREEE (reference sequence). Here the CDR3 reads CASSLERDTEAFF. Here the CDR3 DNA reads TGTGCCAGCAGCTTGGAACGGGACACTGAAGCTTTCTTT.

The genes are TRBV18 and TRBJ2-5, with 10 nucleotides matching TRBD1. Germline values: CDR1 KGHSH, CDR2 LQKENI. The junction had 7 bases not matched to a gene; V was cut back by 3 bases and J by 6 bases. The CDR3 is 15 residues long. CDR3 nucleotides: TGTGCCAGCTCACCGGGGGGACAGGGGACAAAGACCCAGTACTTC. Translated: CASSPGGQGTKTQYF.

This sequence joins TRBV28 and TRBJ2-5, with D hard to call. Germline CDR1 reads MDHEN; CDR2 reads SYDVKM. Trimming cost V 5 bases and J 5 bases, with 9 bases left between them. The CDR3 has 12 residues. The CDR3 DNA reads as TGTGCCAGCAGTCAATCATGGGAGACCCAGTACTTC. Residues: CASSQSWETQYF.

This chain connects TRBV9 to TRBJ1-1; D is possibly TRBD1 (6 bases). Deletions cut 3 bases from V and 0 bases from J, with 15 bases between. Germline V gives CDR1 SGDLS, CDR2 YYNGEE. CDR3 length: 16 amino acids. The CDR3 coding sequence is TGTGCCAGCAGCGCGACACCGGGACACCTGAACACTGAAGCTTTCTTT. It specifies CASSATPGHLNTEAFF.

V is TRBV3-1 (or the pseudogene TRBV3-2) and J is TRBJ2-7, with a possible D match to TRBD2 (6 bases). Germline V gives CDR1 LGHDT, CDR2 YNNKEL (reference sequence). CDR3 length: 15 residues. Trimming removed 4 bases at V and 4 bases at J, with 17 bases between. The CDR3 sequence is CASSPRLVGTYEQYF. In DNA form, the CDR3 reads TGTGCCAGCAGCCCCAGACTAGTCGGGACTTACGAGCAGTACTTC.

The chain has TRBV12-3 or TRBV12-4 and TRBJ1-6; unclear D gene. Trimming shortened V by 2 bases and J by 13 bases, and 9 bases separated the two germline ends. This CDR3 is built from 12 residues. This CDR3 is CASSLYRSPLHF. The CDR3 bases are TGTGCCAGCAGTTTATATCGATCCCCCCTCCACTTT.

This clone occurred once. V gene TRBV6-5 combines with J gene TRBJ1-3; unclear D gene. The CDR3 consists of 16 residues. Germline CDR1 and CDR2: MNHEY and SVGAGI. The germline V and J ends were trimmed by 0 bases and 0 bases, with 9 bases remaining between them. CDR3 DNA sequence: TGTGCCAGCAGTTACTCGAGCCAGACCTCTGGAAACACCATATATTTT. Its translation: CASSYSSQTSGNTIYF.

This clone was seen only once. The V and J genes are TRBV6-5 and TRBJ1-1; tentatively, D is TRBD1 (6 bases). The CDR3 has 13 amino acids. Germline V gene lookup returns CDR1 MNHEY and CDR2 SVGAGI. V was trimmed by 7 bases and J by 4 bases, leaving 13 bases between them. CDR3: CASKQGGSTEAFF. The CDR3 nucleotides are TGTGCCAGCAAACAGGGAGGGAGCACTGAAGCTTTCTTT.

The rearrangement links TRBV5-1 to TRBJ2-3; possibly TRBD2 for D (5 bases). Germline V gene lookup returns CDR1 SGHRS and CDR2 YFSETQ. V gave up 4 bases and J gave up 6 bases, with 9 bases separating them. CDR3 length equals 12 residues. CDR3 region: CASSPGGDTQYF. In nucleotides, the CDR3 is TGCGCCAGCAGCCCGGGCGGGGATACGCAGTATTTT.

The rearrangement uses TRBV4-3 and TRBJ1-4, with D possibly TRBD1 on 6 matching bases. V gave up 5 bases and J gave up 6 bases, with 16 bases separating them. CDR1 and CDR2 from the germline V gene are LGHNA and YSLEER. This CDR3 spans 15 amino acids. The CDR3 loop reads CASSIQQGAHEKLFF. The CDR3 bases are TGCGCCAGCAGCATACAACAGGGTGCGCATGAAAAACTGTTTTTT.

This clone has a handful of counts. V usage is TRBV11-2 and J usage is TRBJ1-5; 9 positions agree with TRBD1. Germline V gene data show CDR1 as SGHAT and CDR2 as FQNNGV. CDR3 length: 14 amino acids. V shed 5 bases and J 6 bases; nucleotides not matched to a gene: 5. CDR3 sequence (DNA): TGTGCCAGCAGCACCGGGACAGGGTTTCAGCCCCAGCATTTT. Amino acids: CASSTGTGFQPQHF. Drawing the rest from reference TRBV11-2 and TRBJ1-5, the complete variable domain is EAGVAQSPRYKIIEKRQSVAFWCNPISGHATLYWYQQILGQGPKLLIQFQNNGVVDDSQLPKDRFSAERLKGVDSTLKIQPAKLEDSAVYLCASSTGTGFQPQHFGDGTRLSIL.

This clone was observed a handful of times. This chain links TRBV2 with TRBJ2-1; D possibly uses TRBD1 or TRBD2 (5 bases each). The V gene lost 6 bases and the J gene lost 5 bases, with 17 bases spanning the gap. CDR3 length: 15 residues. Germline V gives CDR1 SNHLY, CDR2 FYNNEI. The DNA of the CDR3 is TGTGCCAGCAGGCCTCTCCCCCCGGGACACAATGAGCAGTTCTTC. Translation: CASRPLPPGHNEQFF.

The J gene is TRBJ1-1, the V gene TRBV3-1 (or the pseudogene TRBV3-2); D unclear. Per the germline V gene, CDR1 is LGHDT and CDR2 is YNNKEL (reference sequence). The CDR3 has 14 residues. The V and J ends lost 4 bases and 5 bases respectively, with 14 bases between them. In DNA, the CDR3 is TGTGCCAGCAGCCCCCAGGTGCGGGCGACTGAAGCTTTCTTT. Translation gives CASSPQVRATEAFF.

This chain connects TRBV27 to TRBJ1-5; TRBD1 is a possible D gene (5 bases). The germline V and J ends were trimmed by 3 bases and 4 bases, with 10 bases remaining between them. The germline V gene has CDR1 MNHEY and CDR2 SMNVEV (reference sequence). The CDR3 is 14 residues long. The CDR3 reads CASSFGQGNQPQHF. The DNA of the CDR3 is TGTGCCAGCAGTTTCGGGCAGGGAAATCAGCCCCAGCATTTT.

The J gene is TRBJ1-4, the V gene TRBV13, with a possible D match to TRBD1 (5 bases). The V end lost 1 base, the J end lost 5 bases, and 14 bases lay between the germline ends. The length of the CDR3 is 16 residues. CDR1 and CDR2 (germline): PRHDT, FYEKMQ (reference sequence). Written as DNA, the CDR3 is TGTGCCAGCAGCTTAGATCGGGGGAAGCTAAATGAAAAACTGTTTTTT. Translating gives CASSLDRGKLNEKLFF.

This chain joins TRBV7-2 and TRBJ1-2; TRBD1 matches at 7 bases. CDR3 size: 13 residues. Germline V gene lookup returns CDR1 SGHTA and CDR2 FQGNSA. The ends lost 6 bases at V and 0 bases at J; junction bases unmatched: 1. CDR3 amino acids: CASRDRTNYGYTF. In DNA, the CDR3 is TGTGCCAGCAGGGACAGGACTAACTATGGCTACACCTTC.

The chain employs TRBV2 and TRBJ1-5, with TRBD1 matching over 7 bases. The germline CDR1 and CDR2 sequences are SNHLY and FYNNEI. The CDR3 spans 14 residues. V dropped 6 bases and J dropped 5; count of bases not matched to a gene: 7. CDR3 amino acids: CASRGDREYQPQHF. CDR3 nucleotide sequence: TGTGCCAGCAGGGGCGACAGGGAATATCAGCCCCAGCATTTT.

The chain combines TRBV12-3 or TRBV12-4 with TRBJ2-7; perhaps TRBD1 as D (5 bases). The CDR3 is made up of 13 amino acids. Trimming shortened V by 5 bases and J by 6 bases, and 14 bases separated the two germline ends. The CDR3 DNA follows: TGTGCCAGCAGTATAACAGGTAACGGCGAGCAGTACTTC. Translated: CASSITGNGEQYF.

J is TRBJ2-1 and V is TRBV10-3; 11 bases are shared with TRBD2. With V trimmed by 4 bases and J by 10 bases, 9 bases remained unmatched. The germline CDR1 and CDR2 sequences are ENHRY and SYGVKD. This CDR3 comprises 15 residues. CDR3 sequence: CAISGLPSGRREQFF. The CDR3 DNA sequence: TGTGCCATCAGTGGGCTGCCTAGCGGGAGGCGCGAGCAGTTCTTC.

The chain carries TRBV2 and TRBJ2-1, with 7 bases that match TRBD2. The CDR3 extends over 12 amino acids. Germline V gene sequence: CDR1 SNHLY, CDR2 FYNNEI. Trimming cost V 8 bases and J 6 bases; bases outside gene matches: 4. In DNA, the CDR3 is TGTGCCAGCGGGAGGGAAGGCAATGAGCAGTTCTTC. It is translated as CASGREGNEQFF.

The chain couples TRBV4-2 to TRBJ2-1, with D unresolved. The V end lost 3 bases, the J end lost 5 bases, and 8 bases lay between the germline ends. This CDR3 region has 13 residues. From germline, CDR1 is LGHNA and CDR2 YNFKEQ. CDR3 nucleotides: TGTGCCAGCAGCCAGGTAGACAACAATGAGCAGTTCTTC. Its protein is CASSQVDNNEQFF.

This clone was detected only once. The J gene is TRBJ2-7, the V gene TRBV3-1 (or the pseudogene TRBV3-2); TRBD2 matches 8 bases. V was pared by 1 base and J by 4 bases, with 6 bases of the junction left unmatched. Germline V lookup: CDR1 LGHDT, CDR2 YNNKEL (reference sequence). The CDR3 covers 15 residues. CDR3 DNA sequence: TGTGCCAGCAGCCAAGGAACTAGCGGCTTTTACGAGCAGTACTTC. It is translated as CASSQGTSGFYEQYF.